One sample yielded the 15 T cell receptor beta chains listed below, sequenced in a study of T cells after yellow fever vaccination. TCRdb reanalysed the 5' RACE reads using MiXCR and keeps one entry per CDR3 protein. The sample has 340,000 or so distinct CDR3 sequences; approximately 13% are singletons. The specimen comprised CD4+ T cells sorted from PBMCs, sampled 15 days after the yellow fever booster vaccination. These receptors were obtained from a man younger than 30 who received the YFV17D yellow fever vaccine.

The CDR3 sequence: CASSLDTGRQPQHF. CDR3 DNA sequence: TGCGCCAGCAGCTTGGATACGGGAAGGCAGCCCCAGCATTTT. V usage is TRBV5-1 and J usage is TRBJ1-5; D ambiguous. The CDR3 runs 14 residues. CDR1 and CDR2 from the germline V gene are SGHRS and YFSETQ. Trimming cost V 0 bases and J 7 bases, with 11 bases left between them.

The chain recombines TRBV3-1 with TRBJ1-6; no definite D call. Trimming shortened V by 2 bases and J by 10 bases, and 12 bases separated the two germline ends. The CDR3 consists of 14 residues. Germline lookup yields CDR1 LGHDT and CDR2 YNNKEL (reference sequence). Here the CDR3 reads CASSQREIGSPLHF. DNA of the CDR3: TGTGCCAGCAGCCAACGGGAGATCGGGTCACCCCTCCACTTT.

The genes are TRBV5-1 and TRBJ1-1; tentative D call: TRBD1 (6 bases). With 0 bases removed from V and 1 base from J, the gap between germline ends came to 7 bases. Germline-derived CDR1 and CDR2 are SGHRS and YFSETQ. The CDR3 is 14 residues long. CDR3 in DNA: TGCGCCAGCAGCTTGGTGGGGGCGAACACTGAAGCTTTCTTT. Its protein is CASSLVGANTEAFF.

CDR3 amino acids: CASSEAAIPPGTQYF. The CDR3 DNA sequence: TGTGCCAGCAGTGAAGCGGCTATCCCCCCCGGTACGCAGTATTTT. The V and J genes are TRBV2 and TRBJ2-3; no clear D gene. CDR1 SNHLY and CDR2 FYNNEI come from the germline V gene. This CDR3 is 15 amino acids long. Trimming took 0 bases from V and 8 from J, leaving 15 bases between them.

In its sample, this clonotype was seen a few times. The CDR3 nucleotides are TGTGCCAGCAGTCCCACTACAGGTGGGGAGTTCTTC. Translated: CASSPTTGGEFF. This chain links TRBV6-5 with TRBJ2-1; tentative D call: TRBD1 (5 bases). Germline assignment: CDR1 MNHEY and CDR2 SVGAGI. This CDR3 comprises 12 residues. The V and J ends lost 5 bases and 14 bases respectively, with 16 bases between them.

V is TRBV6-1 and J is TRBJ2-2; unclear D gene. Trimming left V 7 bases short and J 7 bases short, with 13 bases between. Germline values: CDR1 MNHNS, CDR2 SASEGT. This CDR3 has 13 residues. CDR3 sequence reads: CASNSWVDGELFF. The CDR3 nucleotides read TGTGCCAGCAACTCCTGGGTAGACGGGGAGCTGTTTTTT.

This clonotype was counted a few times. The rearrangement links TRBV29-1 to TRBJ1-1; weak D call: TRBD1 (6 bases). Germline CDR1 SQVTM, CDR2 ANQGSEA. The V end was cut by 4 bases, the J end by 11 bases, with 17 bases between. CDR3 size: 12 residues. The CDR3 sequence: CSVGLGGLEAFF. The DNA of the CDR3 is TGCAGCGTTGGTTTGGGGGGCCTCGAGGCTTTCTTT.

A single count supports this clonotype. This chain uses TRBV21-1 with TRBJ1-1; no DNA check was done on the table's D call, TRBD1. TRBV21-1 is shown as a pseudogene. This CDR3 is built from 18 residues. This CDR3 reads CASSKAPPGQGLNTEAFF. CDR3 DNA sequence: TGTGCCAGCAGCAAAGCACCGCCGGGACAGGGGTTGAACACTGAAGCTTTCTTT.

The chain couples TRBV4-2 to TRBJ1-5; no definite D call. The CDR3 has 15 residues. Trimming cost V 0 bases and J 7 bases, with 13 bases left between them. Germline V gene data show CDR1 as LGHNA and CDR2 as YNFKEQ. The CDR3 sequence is CASSQDKETRQPQHF. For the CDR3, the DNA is TGTGCCAGCAGCCAAGATAAAGAGACTCGGCAGCCCCAGCATTTT.

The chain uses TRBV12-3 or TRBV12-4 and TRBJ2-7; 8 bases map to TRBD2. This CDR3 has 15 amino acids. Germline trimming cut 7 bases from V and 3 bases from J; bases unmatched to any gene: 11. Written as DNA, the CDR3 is TGTGCCAGCACTTTCGGCGGGGGGACCATCTACGAGCAGTACTTC. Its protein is CASTFGGGTIYEQYF.

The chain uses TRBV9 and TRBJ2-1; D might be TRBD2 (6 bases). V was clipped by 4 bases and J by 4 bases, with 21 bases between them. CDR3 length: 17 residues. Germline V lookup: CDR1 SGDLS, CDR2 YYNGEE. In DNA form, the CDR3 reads TGTGCCAGCAGCCCCCGGGGAGGAGACGCAGGTTACAATGAGCAGTTCTTC. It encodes CASSPRGGDAGYNEQFF.

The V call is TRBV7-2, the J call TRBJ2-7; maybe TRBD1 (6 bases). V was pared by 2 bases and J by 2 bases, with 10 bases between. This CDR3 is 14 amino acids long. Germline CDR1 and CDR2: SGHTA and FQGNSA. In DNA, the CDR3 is TGTGCCAGCAGCTTATGGGGGCCCACCTACGAGCAGTACTTC. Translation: CASSLWGPTYEQYF.

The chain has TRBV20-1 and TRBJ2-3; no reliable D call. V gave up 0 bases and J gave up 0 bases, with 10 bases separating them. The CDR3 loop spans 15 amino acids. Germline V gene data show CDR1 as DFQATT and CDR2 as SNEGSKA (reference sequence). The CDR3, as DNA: TGCAGTGCTAGAGATCAGCGCGCTAGCACAGATACGCAGTATTTT. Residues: CSARDQRASTDTQYF.

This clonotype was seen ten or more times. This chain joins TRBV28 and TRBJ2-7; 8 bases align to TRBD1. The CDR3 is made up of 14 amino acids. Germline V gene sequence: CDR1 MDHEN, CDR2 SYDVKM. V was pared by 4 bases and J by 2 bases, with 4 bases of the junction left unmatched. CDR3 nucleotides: TGTGCCAGCAGTTCCGGGACAGGAACCTACGAGCAGTACGTC. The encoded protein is CASSSGTGTYEQYV.

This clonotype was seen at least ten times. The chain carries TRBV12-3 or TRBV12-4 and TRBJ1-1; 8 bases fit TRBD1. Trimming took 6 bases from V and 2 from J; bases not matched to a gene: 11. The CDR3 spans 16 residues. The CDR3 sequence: CASSPQGAHANTEAFF. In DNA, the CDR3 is TGTGCCAGCAGCCCCCAGGGGGCCCATGCCAACACTGAAGCTTTCTTT.